Listed here are 17 T cell receptor beta chains from one sample, sequenced in a study of T cell changes during pregnancy in multiple sclerosis. Assay used: immunoSEQ multiplex PCR; TCRdb lists only in-frame clones, some missing. The top ten clones hold 2% of a sample with approximately 63,000 clones, over 80% of them seen once. The input for sequencing was peripheral blood, taken in the third trimester of pregnancy. The receptors were gathered from a female donor in good health, enrolled as a control in a pregnancy study.

The chain employs TRBV6-1 and TRBJ2-7; no clear D gene. Germline lookup yields CDR1 MNHNS and CDR2 SASEGT. V lost 5 bases to trimming and J lost 1 base, with 12 bases between them. CDR3 length: 14 residues. CDR3 protein: CASSNTRLSYEQYF. CDR3 coding DNA: TGTGCCAGCAGTAATACGAGACTTTCCTACGAGCAGTACTTC.

V gene TRBV13 combines with J gene TRBJ1-1; 7 positions agree with TRBD1. The length of the CDR3 is 15 residues. V shed 10 bases, J shed 1 base, and the junction held 12 bases outside the gene matches. Germline values: CDR1 PRHDT, CDR2 FYEKMQ (reference sequence). CDR3 sequence (DNA): TGTGCCACCTGGAGACAGGGAGAGAGGAACACTGAAGCTTTCTTT. Protein sequence: CATWRQGERNTEAFF.

V and J are TRBV21-1 and TRBJ1-4; no DNA check was done on the table's D call, TRBD1. TRBV21-1 corresponds to a pseudogene. This CDR3 has 15 amino acids. In DNA form, the CDR3 reads TGTGCCAGCAGCACCTGGACAGGGGAAAATGAAAAACTGTTTTTT. It yields the protein CASSTWTGENEKLFF.

The chain uses TRBV7-8 and TRBJ2-1; maybe TRBD1 (6 bases). The CDR3 has 17 residues. Germline V gene lookup returns CDR1 SGHVS and CDR2 FQNEAQ. Trimming left V 2 bases short and J 5 bases short, with 19 bases between. CDR3 nucleotides: TGTGCCAGCAGCTTAAAGCAGGGGTCTATGTCCGACAATGAGCAGTTCTTC. This gives the protein CASSLKQGSMSDNEQFF.

The CDR3 DNA reads TGTGCCAGCAGCCCTTATAGCGGGAGGGATCTCACAGATACGCAGTATTTT. This encodes CASSPYSGRDLTDTQYF. The chain carries TRBV7-2 and TRBJ2-3; 11 bases agree with TRBD2. Germline CDR1 reads SGHTA; CDR2 reads FQGNSA. With V trimmed by 5 bases and J by 2 bases, 9 bases remained unmatched. The CDR3 runs 17 residues.

This chain joins TRBV10-3 and TRBJ1-3; 10 bases fit TRBD1. Trimming took 7 bases from V and 4 from J; bases not matched to a gene: 16. This CDR3 is 18 amino acids long. Looked up from germline, CDR1 is ENHRY and CDR2 is SYGVKD. CDR3 sequence: CAITGQGPSRGSGNTIYF. The CDR3 nucleotides read TGTGCCATCACGGGACAGGGGCCTTCCAGGGGGTCCGGAAACACCATATATTTT.

The chain combines TRBV6-1 with TRBJ2-3, with TRBD1 identical over 8 bases. The V gene's germline CDR1 is MNHNS and CDR2 SASEGT. CDR3 length equals 14 residues. The trim removed 6 bases at V and 2 bases at J, leaving 4 bases unmatched. The CDR3 DNA is TGTGCCAGCAGCAGGGGGCCTGACACAGATACGCAGTATTTT. Translating gives CASSRGPDTDTQYF.

The V call is TRBV21-1, the J call TRBJ2-7; the table's D call, TRBD1, has no DNA check behind it. TRBV21-1 constitutes a pseudogene. This CDR3 has 15 residues. The CDR3 loop reads CASSNFFGRHPEQYF. The CDR3 region has the DNA TGTGCCAGCAGCAACTTTTTCGGCAGGCACCCCGAGCAGTACTTC.

The chain uses TRBV29-1 and TRBJ2-3, with 11 bases lining up with TRBD2. After removal of 8 bases from V and 8 bases from J, the junction contained 9 bases not matched to a gene. Looked up from germline, CDR1 is SQVTM and CDR2 is ANQGSEA. The CDR3 sequence is 13 residues long. The CDR3 region is CSPRLAGSGTQYF. In nucleotides, the CDR3 is TGCAGCCCAAGACTAGCGGGAAGTGGTACGCAGTATTTT.

V and J are TRBV28 and TRBJ1-4, with D uncertain. This CDR3 has 17 residues. The germline V gene has CDR1 MDHEN and CDR2 SYDVKM. The germline V and J ends were trimmed by 1 base and 3 bases, with 15 bases remaining between them. In DNA form, the CDR3 reads TGTGCCAGCAGTTTATCCGCAGTTCTCGGGGCTAATGAAAAACTGTTTTTT. Its translation: CASSLSAVLGANEKLFF.

The genes are TRBV29-1 and TRBJ1-1; D is unclear. The germline V gene has CDR1 SQVTM and CDR2 ANQGSEA. Between the trimmed V and J ends, which lost 8 bases and 5 bases, there was a span of 15 bases. The CDR3 contains 12 residues. The CDR3 coding sequence is TGCAGCACCCGACGCGGTGGGACTGAAGCTTTCTTT. Translating gives CSTRRGGTEAFF.

The V gene is TRBV10-3, the J gene TRBJ2-5, with 8 bases identical to TRBD2. Germline CDR1 ENHRY, CDR2 SYGVKD. CDR3 length equals 14 residues. V dropped 0 bases and J dropped 3; count of bases not matched to a gene: 0. CDR3 in DNA: TGTGCCATCAGTGAGTCCGGGGGGGAAGAGACCCAGTACTTC. As protein: CAISESGGEETQYF.

This clone was found once. V is TRBV18 and J is TRBJ2-3; D unclear. The germline V gene has CDR1 KGHSH and CDR2 LQKENI. This CDR3 is 13 amino acids long. V gave up 3 bases and J gave up 2 bases, with 6 bases separating them. CDR3 amino acids: CASSPQNTDTQYF. CDR3 DNA: TGTGCCAGCTCACCTCAAAACACAGATACGCAGTATTTT.

The chain is built from TRBV30 and TRBJ1-4; D remains ambiguous. From germline, CDR1 is GTSNPN and CDR2 SVGIG (reference sequence). The V end lost 2 bases, the J end lost 5 bases, and 3 bases lay between the germline ends. This CDR3 region has 11 residues. The CDR3 loop reads CAWSPNEKLFF. As DNA, the CDR3 is TGTGCCTGGAGTCCGAATGAAAAACTGTTTTTT.

The chain couples TRBV6-1 to TRBJ2-7, with TRBD2 matching over 13 bases. The CDR3 contains 15 residues. The V gene's germline CDR1 is MNHNS and CDR2 SASEGT. Trimming cost V 6 bases and J 1 base; bases outside gene matches: 3. The CDR3 loop is CASRGLAGRSYEQYF. The CDR3 DNA follows: TGTGCCAGCAGGGGACTAGCGGGAAGGTCCTACGAGCAGTACTTC.

V is TRBV5-4 and J is TRBJ2-7; 10 bases map to TRBD1. The CDR3 is 15 amino acids. The V gene's germline CDR1 is SGHNT and CDR2 YYREEE (reference sequence). The V segment lost 3 bases and the J segment 4 bases; nucleotides outside the gene matches: 7. This CDR3 reads CASSSKGQGLYEQYF. In nucleotides, the CDR3 is TGTGCCAGCAGCTCTAAGGGACAGGGGTTGTACGAGCAGTACTTC.

The V and J genes are TRBV5-4 and TRBJ1-1, with D perhaps matching TRBD1 (5 bases). The V gene's germline CDR1 is SGHNT and CDR2 YYREEE (reference sequence). The CDR3 covers 14 residues. Trimming pared 2 bases from V and 4 bases from J, leaving 12 bases between. CDR3 sequence: CASSFRGGFTEAFF. CDR3 sequence (DNA): TGTGCCAGCAGCTTTAGGGGAGGGTTCACTGAAGCTTTCTTT. Complete variable domain (other parts from reference TRBV5-4 and TRBJ1-1): ETGVTQSPTHLIKTRGQQVTLRCSSQSGHNTVSWYQQALGQGPQFIFQYYREEENGRGNFPPRFSGLQFPNYSSELNVNALELDDSALYLCASSFRGGFTEAFFGQGTRLTVV.